The entry that follows covers one T cell receptor beta chain sequence. These data belong to a study of blood T cell repertoires in COVID-19. Overall study context: Collection of acute and convalescent COVID-19 samples took place in the United States, Italy and Spain. The analysed material was cDNA or gDNA that came from T cells, B-cell-depleted T cells, or PBMCs.

Original data processing: Researchers report that nucleated cell counts were estimated from reference gene primer amplification. The method was immunoSEQ multiplex PCR; TCRdb's version includes in-frame clones alone and lacks a portion of them. The DNA was the basis for D and trimming; V, J and clone size are from that table. The sample yields tens of thousands of clones, 70% to 80% seen once. This CDR3 is built from 13 residues. V lost 1 base, J lost 8 bases, and 4 bases stayed unmatched. Sequencing used peripheral blood. The sequence came from a man between 65 and 85 years old with active or convalescent COVID-19. The chain combines TRBV12-3 or TRBV12-4 with TRBJ1-2; TRBD1 agrees at 7 bases. CDR3: CASSLGQGEGYTF. For the CDR3, the DNA is TGTGCCAGCAGTTTAGGACAGGGTGAAGGCTACACCTTC.